This is a list of T cell receptor beta chains from one sample in a study of T-cell reconstitution after alpha-beta-depleted transplantation in children. One entry per CDR3 protein results from TCRdb running MiXCR on the PCR reads. The sample carries 750,000 to 950,000 distinct CDR3 sequences, roughly 15% recorded once. The sequenced sample was PBMCs, mostly from graft donor cells, obtained 360 days after TCRalphabeta/CD19-depleted stem cell transplant. The receptors derive from a male patient aged 10 to 17 who had a stem cell transplant for acute lymphoblastic leukemia, so the T cells may come from the graft donor. The CDR3 runs from the conserved cysteine through the conserved F or W. The D gene is left open where the match is weak. Clone size is shown for a subset of rows, as once, few, many or a class of expanded clone.

>few|-|TRBJ2-1|TRBV7-9
TGTGCCAGCAGCTTAGGGGTAGGGATCTCCTACAATGAGCAGTTCTTC
CASSLGVGISYNEQFF
>many|-|TRBJ1-2|TRBV12-3/TRBV12-4
TGTGCCAGCAATTCGGGACTTGCAGGCTACACCTTC
CASNSGLAGYTF
>-|-|TRBJ2-7|TRBV18
TGTGCCAGCTCACCTCGACAGGGAGGTACGGGTTCCTACGAGCAGTACTTC
CASSPRQGGTGSYEQYF
>few|-|TRBJ1-1|TRBV18
TGTGCCAGCTCACGGGGACATTTAGGGAACACTGAAGCTTTCTTT
CASSRGHLGNTEAFF
>-|TRBD2|TRBJ2-1|TRBV13
TGTGCCAGCAGCTTACGGGACTACAGTCACATCTTC
CASSLRDYSHIF
>-|-|TRBJ2-7|TRBV12-3/TRBV12-4
TGTGCCAGCAGCCGCCCTCTTTCAAGATCTGGCCACGAGCAGTACTTC
CASSRPLSRSGHEQYF
>few|-|TRBJ2-7|TRBV20-1
TGCAGTGCTACCGGGGACATCTCCTACGAGCAGTACTTC
CSATGDISYEQYF
>-|-|TRBJ2-1|TRBV7-3
TGTGCCAGCAGCTTATCGGGGGTGGGGCAGTTCTTC
CASSLSGVGQFF
>few|-|TRBJ2-1|TRBV7-9
TGTGCCAGCAGCTTAAGGGGGGTCTCCTACAATGAGCAGTTCTTC
CASSLRGVSYNEQFF
>-|-|TRBJ1-2|TRBV27
TGTGCCAGCAGTTTACGGGGACACCTACTTTATGGCTACACCTTC
CASSLRGHLLYGYTF
>many|TRBD2|TRBJ2-5|TRBV10-3
TGTGCCATCAGGGGGGCTAGCGGGATAGAGACCCAGTACTTC
CAIRGASGIETQYF
>many|TRBD2|TRBJ2-2|TRBV5-1
TGCGCCAGCAGCTCGACTAGCGGGAGTACCGGGGAGCTGTTTTTT
CASSSTSGSTGELFF
>few|TRBD2|TRBJ2-1|TRBV6-5
TGTGCCAGCAGTTACTCGACCCGGGAGGACCTCTACAATGAGCAGTTCTTC
CASSYSTREDLYNEQFF
>-|-|TRBJ1-3|TRBV20-1
TGCAGTGCTAGATTCGGACAGTTCTCTGGAAACACCATATATTTT
CSARFGQFSGNTIYF
>once|TRBD2|TRBJ2-2|TRBV7-9
TGTGCCAGCAGCTACACCTTAGCGGGACCGAACACCGGGGAGCTGTTTTTT
CASSYTLAGPNTGELFF
>-|-|TRBJ1-6|TRBV5-1
TGCGCCAGCAGCTTGGTGCGGCAGGAGAATTCACCCCTCCACTTT
CASSLVRQENSPLHF
>few|TRBD2|TRBJ2-1|TRBV5-1
TGCGCCAGCAGCCCATTGCGGGAGAGGTATGAGCAGTTCTTC
CASSPLRERYEQFF
>-|TRBD2|TRBJ2-1|TRBV18
TGTGCCAGCTCACCTCAGGGACTAGACACTGAGCAGTTCTTC
CASSPQGLDTEQFF
>-|TRBD1|TRBJ1-2|TRBV7-6
TGTGCCAGCAGCGCCGGAACAGGGGGCGCGGGAGGCTACACCTTC
CASSAGTGGAGGYTF
>once|-|TRBJ1-6|TRBV6-6
TGTGCCAGCAGAAGTGGACCCCTCCACTTT
CASRSGPLHF
>-|-|TRBJ2-7|TRBV7-1
TGTGCCAGCAGCTCGCCGAGGAGGGAGATTTACGAGCAGTACTTC
CASSSPRREIYEQYF
>few|TRBD1|TRBJ2-3|TRBV15
TGTGCCACCAGCAGAGATTGGACAGGGCCAACAGATACGCAGTATTTT
CATSRDWTGPTDTQYF
>few|-|TRBJ2-3|TRBV21-1
TGTGCCAGCAGCAAGACTACAGGGGGCGAGACCACAGATACGCAGTATTTT
CASSKTTGGETTDTQYF
>few|TRBD2|TRBJ2-7|TRBV24-1
TGTGCCACCAGTGGACGGACTAGAGATTCCTACGAGCAGTACTTC
CATSGRTRDSYEQYF
>-|-|TRBJ2-1|TRBV18
TGTGCCAGCTCACCTCACCCTCCCCGGGAAGAGCAGTTCTTC
CASSPHPPREEQFF